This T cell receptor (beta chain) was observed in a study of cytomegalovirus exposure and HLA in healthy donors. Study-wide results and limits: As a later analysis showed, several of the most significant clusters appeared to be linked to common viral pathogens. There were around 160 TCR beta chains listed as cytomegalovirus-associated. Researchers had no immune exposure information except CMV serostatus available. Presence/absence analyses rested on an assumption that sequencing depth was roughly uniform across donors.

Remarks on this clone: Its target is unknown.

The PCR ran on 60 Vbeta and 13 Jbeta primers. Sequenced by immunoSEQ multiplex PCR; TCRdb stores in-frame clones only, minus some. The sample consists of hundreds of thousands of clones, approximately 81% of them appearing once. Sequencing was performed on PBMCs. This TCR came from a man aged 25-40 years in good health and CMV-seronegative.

The CDR3 loop reads CASSWTSGDYEQYF. The CDR3 bases are TGTGCCAGCAGCTGGACTAGCGGGGACTACGAGCAGTACTTC. The genes are TRBV5-6 and TRBJ2-7; 12 nucleotides line up with TRBD2. With 3 bases clipped from V and 3 bases from J, the junction kept 1 base outside the gene matches. Germline V lookup: CDR1 SGHDT, CDR2 YYEEEE. The CDR3 runs 14 residues.